This section outlines one T cell receptor beta chain sequence together with its context. Antigen specificity is unknown. The data were taken from a study of beta chain features in type 1 diabetes. On the study more broadly: Similarity in age, gender and cell yields was seen between patients and healthy donors. Study-wide points: Equally in patients and controls, shorter templates might have been favored by PCR. Resolution of whether HLA type affects TCRB rearrangement was not achieved here.

CDR3 length equals 14 residues. Trimming at V came to 4 bases and at J to 5 bases, leaving 0 bases not matched to a gene. Germline CDR1 reads LGHNA; CDR2 reads YSLEER. The whole isolated RNA underwent reverse transcription, so sequencing captured expressed TCRB transcripts. Only in-frame clones appear in the TCRdb table, and some are missing; sequencing was by immunoSEQ multiplex PCR. Altogether a few hundred thousand clones are present, less than 15% being singletons, with the ten largest covering over 5%. This TCR was recovered from a young man in good health. Material for sequencing was central memory CD4+ T cells from blood. This chain connects TRBV4-3 to TRBJ2-1; TRBD2 agrees at 12 bases. CDR3 protein: CASSRLAGDNEQFF. As DNA, the CDR3 is TGCGCCAGCAGCCGACTAGCGGGAGACAATGAGCAGTTCTTC.